One sample yielded the 29 T cell receptor beta chains listed below, sequenced in a study of T cell repertoires in cytomegalovirus infection. For these receptors, no antigen is known. TCRdb independently ran MiXCR on the reads; one entry per CDR3 protein. The sample records about 220,000 distinct CDR3 sequences, approximately 38% being singletons. The sample was CD8+ T cells from cultured PBMCs, taken from culture after CMV antigen stimulation. These receptors all stem from a human donor in good health (CMV status not recorded). Some clones in this sample may be carry-over from other donors' samples.

The genes are TRBV19 and TRBJ2-3, with D unresolved. Trimming took off 3 bases at V and 5 bases at J, with 6 bases between the two ends. This CDR3 is 12 amino acids long. The V gene's germline CDR1 is LNHDA and CDR2 SQIVND (reference sequence). For the CDR3, the DNA is TGTGCCAGTAGTATCACGGGAGATACGCAGTATTTT. Translated: CASSITGDTQYF.

This clonotype was picked up a small number of times. The chain has TRBV7-9 and TRBJ1-1, with 8 bases aligning to TRBD1. The CDR3 has 15 amino acids. The trim removed 3 bases at V and 1 base at J, leaving 4 bases unmatched. Germline lookup yields CDR1 SEHNR and CDR2 FQNEAQ (reference sequence). CDR3: CASSFPQGENTEAFF. Written as DNA, the CDR3 is TGTGCCAGCAGCTTTCCACAGGGGGAGAACACTGAAGCTTTCTTT.

This clonotype was seen a few times. This chain uses TRBV28 with TRBJ1-5, with D perhaps matching TRBD1 (5 bases). The CDR3 runs 14 residues. Between the trimmed V and J ends, which lost 2 bases and 4 bases, there was a span of 9 bases. From germline, CDR1 is MDHEN and CDR2 SYDVKM. This chain's CDR3 is CASSLRTLNQPQHF. Written as DNA, the CDR3 is TGTGCCAGCAGTTTAAGGACACTTAATCAGCCCCAGCATTTT.

The V and J genes are TRBV2 and TRBJ2-1, with TRBD1 matching 8 bases. Per the germline V gene, CDR1 is SNHLY and CDR2 is FYNNEI. J was trimmed by 5 bases and V by 9 bases; bases with no gene match: 9. The CDR3 loop spans 14 amino acids. The CDR3 spells CARTGADGDNEQFF. CDR3 nucleotide sequence: TGTGCCAGGACAGGGGCCGACGGGGACAATGAGCAGTTCTTC.

This clonotype occurred a few times. The rearrangement uses TRBV6-1 and TRBJ1-1, with TRBD1 as a possible D gene (6 bases). Germline CDR1 and CDR2: MNHNS and SASEGT. Trimming removed 6 bases from V and 3 bases from J, with 11 bases in between. CDR3 length: 13 residues. CDR3 DNA sequence: TGTGCCAGCAGGAGAACAGGGTACACTGAAGCTTTCTTT. Its translation: CASRRTGYTEAFF.

This chain joins TRBV5-1 and TRBJ2-5; TRBD1 matches 7 bases. V shed 2 bases and J 3 bases; nucleotides not matched to a gene: 4. This CDR3 contains 14 residues. Germline V gives CDR1 SGHRS, CDR2 YFSETQ. The chain's CDR3 is CASSFGQEKETQYF. DNA for the CDR3: TGCGCCAGCAGCTTCGGACAGGAAAAAGAGACCCAGTACTTC.

This chain joins TRBV6-2 or TRBV6-3 and TRBJ1-1; D unresolved. V dropped 8 bases and J dropped 0 bases, with 16 bases sitting between them. CDR1 MNHEY and CDR2 SVGEGT come from the germline V gene. This CDR3 region has 15 residues. CDR3: CASAMDRRLNTEAFF. CDR3 in DNA: TGTGCCAGCGCCATGGACCGTCGACTGAACACTGAAGCTTTCTTT.

Written as DNA, the CDR3 is TGTGCCAGCAGCTTAGTCCCTAAGCGGGTGAACACTGAAGCTTTCTTT. This sequence encodes CASSLVPKRVNTEAFF. V and J are TRBV7-2 and TRBJ1-1, with D unresolved. The CDR3 is 16 amino acids. Trimming took off 1 base at V and 0 bases at J, with 12 bases between the two ends. From germline, CDR1 is SGHTA and CDR2 FQGNSA. The complete variable domain, with remaining parts taken from reference TRBV7-2 and TRBJ1-1, reads GAGVSQSPSNKVTEKGKDVELRCDPISGHTALYWYRQSLGQGLEFLIYFQGNSAPDKSGLPSDRFSAERTGGSVSTLTIQRTQQEDSAVYLCASSLVPKRVNTEAFFGQGTRLTVV.

The V and J genes are TRBV7-9 and TRBJ2-5; D remains ambiguous. The CDR3 has 15 amino acids. From germline, CDR1 is SEHNR and CDR2 FQNEAQ (reference sequence). The V end lost 5 bases, the J end lost 4 bases, and 17 bases lay between the germline ends. CDR3: CASSPKRKWGETQYF. CDR3 in DNA: TGTGCCAGCAGCCCAAAACGAAAGTGGGGAGAGACCCAGTACTTC.

The rearrangement links TRBV4-2 to TRBJ2-2; 10 bases map to TRBD2. J gave up 7 bases and V 0 bases, and 11 bases lay outside the gene matches. CDR1 and CDR2 (germline): LGHNA, YNFKEQ. CDR3 length equals 18 residues. Written as DNA, the CDR3 is TGTGCCAGCAGCCAAGATCCCCTGGAGCGGGAGGGGATCGGGGAGCTGTTTTTT. Amino acids: CASSQDPLEREGIGELFF.

In its sample, this clonotype was seen a few times. DNA of the CDR3: TGTGCCATCAGGCCAAAGGGGGTTGGCACAGATACGCAGTATTTT. Its translation: CAIRPKGVGTDTQYF. V is TRBV10-3 and J is TRBJ2-3; tentative D call: TRBD1 (6 bases). Trimming took off 6 bases at V and 1 base at J, with 14 bases between the two ends. This CDR3 region has 15 residues. CDR1 ENHRY and CDR2 SYGVKD come from the germline V gene.

The rearrangement uses TRBV3-1 and TRBJ2-3; D perhaps matches TRBD2 (5 bases). Looked up from germline, CDR1 is LGHDT and CDR2 is YNNKEL (reference sequence). V lost 3 bases, J lost 0 bases, and 10 bases lay in between. This CDR3 is built from 15 residues. CDR3 residues: CASSQPGVSTDTQYF. CDR3 nucleotide sequence: TGTGCCAGCAGCCAGCCCGGGGTAAGCACAGATACGCAGTATTTT.

The sample holds a few counts of this clonotype. This chain joins TRBV28 and TRBJ1-1; D gene unclear. V gave up 6 bases and J gave up 5 bases, with 16 bases separating them. The CDR3 is made up of 14 amino acids. Germline-derived CDR1 and CDR2 are MDHEN and SYDVKM. CDR3 nucleotide sequence: TGTGCCAGCAGACTCCGGGCCTATAAAACTGAAGCTTTCTTT. Translated: CASRLRAYKTEAFF. Combining the CDR3 with reference TRBV28 and TRBJ1-1 gives the whole variable domain DVKVTQSSRYLVKRTGEKVFLECVQDMDHENMFWYRQDPGLGLRLIYFSYDVKMKEKGDIPEGYSVSREKKERFSLILESASTNQTSMYLCASRLRAYKTEAFFGQGTRLTVV.

The rearrangement uses TRBV28 and TRBJ2-3; 8 positions match TRBD2. In germline, CDR1 is MDHEN, CDR2 SYDVKM. The V and J ends lost 2 bases and 6 bases, in that order; junction bases with no gene match: 13. The CDR3 runs to 17 residues. The CDR3 region has the DNA TGTGCCAGCAGTTTAGACGAGGCGGGAGGATACTTTGATACGCAGTATTTT. Its translation: CASSLDEAGGYFDTQYF.

This clonotype showed up many times. The chain joins TRBV7-6 to TRBJ2-3; D is possibly TRBD1 or TRBD2 (5 bases each). The CDR3 spans 13 residues. Germline V gene sequence: CDR1 SGHVS, CDR2 FNYEAQ. With 5 bases removed from V and 4 bases from J, the gap between germline ends came to 10 bases. This chain's CDR3 is CASSAGTSDTQYF. The CDR3 coding sequence is TGTGCCAGCAGCGCAGGGACCTCAGATACGCAGTATTTT.

The rearrangement links TRBV19 to TRBJ2-7; TRBD2 matches at 12 bases. V shed 4 bases, J shed 4 bases, and the junction held 14 bases outside the gene matches. The V gene's germline CDR1 is LNHDA and CDR2 SQIVND (reference sequence). The length of the CDR3 is 18 residues. Here the CDR3 DNA reads TGTGCCAGTAGTAACCGTCGGACTAGCGGGGAGGTGACTTACGAGCAGTACTTC. Its translation is CASSNRRTSGEVTYEQYF.

This clonotype occurred a few times. This chain connects TRBV10-3 to TRBJ2-7; 7 bases are shared with TRBD1. The germline V gene encodes CDR1 ENHRY and CDR2 SYGVKD. CDR3 length: 15 amino acids. Unmatched junction bases numbered 2, after V lost 0 bases and J lost 0 bases. The CDR3 region has the DNA TGTGCCATCAGTGAGTCGGGACAGCTCTCCTACGAGCAGTACTTC. Its translation: CAISESGQLSYEQYF.

This clonotype turned up a few times. This rearrangement joins TRBV7-8 to TRBJ1-2; D remains ambiguous. V lost 5 bases to trimming and J lost 2 bases, with 12 bases between them. CDR1 SGHVS and CDR2 FQNEAQ come from the germline V gene. This CDR3 region has 14 residues. CDR3 sequence: CASSRPGSNYGYTF. The CDR3 DNA sequence: TGTGCCAGCAGCCGCCCGGGCAGCAACTATGGCTACACCTTC.

This clonotype was picked up a small number of times. The chain has TRBV9 and TRBJ1-1; D possibly corresponds to TRBD1 (5 bases). The CDR3 is 14 amino acids. The germline V and J ends were trimmed by 3 bases and 3 bases, with 12 bases remaining between them. Per the germline V gene, CDR1 is SGDLS and CDR2 is YYNGEE. CDR3 loop: CASSGAREDTEAFF. Written as DNA, the CDR3 is TGTGCCAGCAGCGGAGCCAGGGAGGACACTGAAGCTTTCTTT.

The J gene is TRBJ2-2, the V gene TRBV6-5; D is uncertain. V lost 2 bases, J lost 0 bases, and 7 bases lay in between. This CDR3 comprises 15 residues. Germline lookup yields CDR1 MNHEY and CDR2 SVGAGI. In DNA form, the CDR3 reads TGTGCCAGCAGTTACGTGGGGACGAACACCGGGGAGCTGTTTTTT. Translated: CASSYVGTNTGELFF.

This clonotype appeared a few times. The chain is built from TRBV28 and TRBJ2-1, with 10 bases matching TRBD1. CDR1 and CDR2 (germline): MDHEN, SYDVKM. V shed 6 bases and J 9 bases; nucleotides not matched to a gene: 11. CDR3 length: 15 amino acids. This CDR3 is CASRLRQGASFEQFF. DNA of the CDR3: TGTGCCAGCAGACTACGACAGGGGGCTTCTTTTGAGCAGTTCTTC.

Notes on this clonotype: The junction departs from the called germline gene at one end, perhaps through a read error. The chain combines TRBV27 with TRBJ2-2; TRBD1 is a possible D gene (5 bases). CDR3 length equals 13 residues. Germline V gene sequence: CDR1 MNHEY, CDR2 SMNVEV (reference sequence). CDR3: CTSSFQGAGELFF. Here the CDR3 DNA reads TGTACCAGCAGTTTCCAGGGTGCCGGGGAGCTGTTTTTT.

The chain uses TRBV7-9 and TRBJ2-6, with TRBD2 matching over 15 bases. Germline CDR1 and CDR2: SEHNR and FQNEAQ (reference sequence). This CDR3 is built from 18 residues. V lost 6 bases to trimming and J lost 5 bases; unmatched junction nucleotides: 8. This CDR3 is CASSSGTSGRRRANVLTF. The CDR3 region has the DNA TGTGCCAGCAGTTCCGGGACTAGCGGGAGGAGGAGGGCCAACGTCCTGACTTTC.

This clonotype was observed a few times. V and J are TRBV2 and TRBJ1-5, with D unresolved. The CDR3 is made up of 13 amino acids. V was clipped by 5 bases and J by 3 bases, with 8 bases between them. Germline V gives CDR1 SNHLY, CDR2 FYNNEI. Here the CDR3 reads CASSIWVNQPQHF. CDR3 DNA: TGTGCCAGCAGTATCTGGGTCAATCAGCCCCAGCATTTT.

The table lists this clonotype with a count of one. The chain uses TRBV12-3 or TRBV12-4 and TRBJ1-2; D might be TRBD1 (6 bases). V gave up 3 bases and J gave up 3 bases, with 11 bases separating them. The CDR3 loop spans 14 amino acids. This CDR3 reads CASSFRGRDYGYTF. CDR3 nucleotides: TGTGCCAGCAGTTTCAGGGGCAGGGACTATGGCTACACCTTC.

The chain is built from TRBV6-6 and TRBJ2-7; D is uncertain. The CDR3 consists of 12 residues. Germline V CDR1 and CDR2: MNHNY, SVGAGI (reference sequence). Deletions cut 6 bases from V and 3 bases from J, with 9 bases between. CDR3 coding DNA: TGTGCCAGCAGCCGACGGTTCTACGAGCAGTACTTC. This encodes CASSRRFYEQYF.

This clonotype was detected ten times or more. The rearrangement joins TRBV30 to TRBJ2-7, with TRBD2 identical over 8 bases. The CDR3 length is 14 residues. Germline lookup yields CDR1 GTSNPN and CDR2 SVGIG (reference sequence). Trimming cost V 1 base and J 4 bases; bases outside gene matches: 6. CDR3 region: CAWSGVAGRYEQYF. The CDR3 nucleotides read TGTGCCTGGAGTGGGGTAGCGGGAAGGTACGAGCAGTACTTC. The full variable domain, in which reference TRBV30 and TRBJ2-7 provide the parts outside the CDR3, is SQTIHQWPATLVQPVGSPLSLECTVEGTSNPNLYWYRQAAGRGLQLLFYSVGIGQISSEVPQNLSASRPQDRQFILSSKKLLLSDSGFYLCAWSGVAGRYEQYFGPGTRLTVT.

The chain joins TRBV11-2 to TRBJ2-3, with 9 bases aligning to TRBD1. The CDR3 covers 15 residues. Germline CDR1 SGHAT, CDR2 FQNNGV. The V segment lost 0 bases and the J segment 4 bases; nucleotides outside the gene matches: 2. Here the CDR3 DNA reads TGTGCCAGCAGCTTAGAGGGACAGGGTTCAGATACGCAGTATTTT. Translating gives CASSLEGQGSDTQYF. Looking up the rest from reference TRBV11-2 and TRBJ2-3 gives the full variable domain: EAGVAQSPRYKIIEKRQSVAFWCNPISGHATLYWYQQILGQGPKLLIQFQNNGVVDDSQLPKDRFSAERLKGVDSTLKIQPAKLEDSAVYLCASSLEGQGSDTQYFGPGTRLTVL.

There are a few counts of this clonotype. The chain carries TRBV7-8 and TRBJ2-3, with a possible D match to TRBD2 (6 bases). The CDR3 totals 15 residues. Trimming cost V 3 bases and J 1 base, with 11 bases left between them. Looked up from germline, CDR1 is SGHVS and CDR2 is FQNEAQ. CDR3 nucleotide sequence: TGTGCCAGCAGCTTCCGGGGGAGACGCACAGATACGCAGTATTTT. Its protein product is CASSFRGRRTDTQYF.